Below are 31 T cell receptor beta chains sequenced from a single sample in a study of blood T cell repertoires in COVID-19. Some clones are missing from TCRdb's copy, which holds only in-frame ones; the method was immunoSEQ multiplex PCR. The sample lists approximately 5,900 clones; 90% to 95% were seen once. Sample: peripheral blood. These receptor sequences come from a human donor in a cohort sampled during active COVID-19.

The rearrangement joins TRBV5-1 to TRBJ2-7, with TRBD1 identical over 7 bases. This CDR3 contains 14 residues. Germline trimming cut 4 bases from V and 5 bases from J; bases unmatched to any gene: 9. Germline CDR1 is SGHRS and CDR2 is YFSETQ. The CDR3 loop is CASSPDRAGNEQYF. CDR3 bases: TGCGCCAGCAGCCCCGACAGGGCTGGAAACGAGCAGTACTTC.

The V and J genes are TRBV4-1 and TRBJ1-1; TRBD1 is a possible D gene (6 bases). The CDR3 spans 15 residues. The germline V gene has CDR1 MGHRA and CDR2 YSYEKL. V dropped 4 bases and J dropped 0 bases, with 12 bases sitting between them. CDR3 protein: CASSRGGGMNTEAFF. DNA of the CDR3: TGCGCCAGCAGCCGGGGGGGCGGCATGAACACTGAAGCTTTCTTT.

The gene calls are TRBV27 and TRBJ2-7, with 7 bases identical to TRBD1. The CDR3 loop spans 12 amino acids. The junction had 3 bases not matched to a gene; V was cut back by 6 bases and J by 4 bases. Germline V lookup: CDR1 MNHEY, CDR2 SMNVEV (reference sequence). CDR3 sequence reads: CASRTGVYEQYF. The CDR3 DNA sequence: TGTGCCAGCAGAACAGGGGTATACGAGCAGTACTTC.

As regards this clone: The same CDR3 can be traced to other DNA sequences in this sample. CDR3 sequence reads: CSVEVWDSSYNEQFF. CDR3 DNA: TGCAGCGTTGAAGTTTGGGACAGTTCCTACAATGAGCAGTTCTTC. The chain recombines TRBV29-1 with TRBJ2-1; 7 nucleotides agree with TRBD1. This CDR3 has 15 amino acids. Germline CDR1 is SQVTM and CDR2 is ANQGSEA. With V trimmed by 1 base and J by 1 base, 4 bases remained unmatched.

In this sample, this clone turned up a few times. The gene calls are TRBV19 and TRBJ2-7; TRBD1 matches at 7 bases. With V trimmed by 7 bases and J by 0 bases, 6 bases remained unmatched. Germline V gene sequence: CDR1 LNHDA, CDR2 SQIVND (reference sequence). This CDR3 has 14 residues. CDR3 DNA sequence: TGTGCCAGTATGCCGACAGGGTTCTCCTACGAGCAGTACTTC. The encoded protein is CASMPTGFSYEQYF.

This chain joins TRBV27 and TRBJ2-7; 9 positions match TRBD1. Germline V gene data show CDR1 as MNHEY and CDR2 as SMNVEV (reference sequence). The CDR3 runs 14 residues. Trimming cost V 4 bases and J 2 bases; bases outside gene matches: 3. The CDR3 is CASSSTGGAYEQYF. DNA for the CDR3: TGTGCCAGCAGTTCGACAGGGGGAGCCTACGAGCAGTACTTC.

The chain uses TRBV5-1 and TRBJ1-4; TRBD1 agrees at 7 bases. The CDR3 has 14 residues. V lost 2 bases, J lost 8 bases, and 6 bases stayed unmatched. Germline V gene lookup returns CDR1 SGHRS and CDR2 YFSETQ. Written as DNA, the CDR3 is TGCGCCAGCAGCTTCCAGGGGGGTGAAGAAAAACTGTTTTTT. Translation gives CASSFQGGEEKLFF.

This chain links TRBV5-1 with TRBJ2-7, with 9 bases lining up with TRBD2. CDR3 length: 16 amino acids. The junction had 9 bases not matched to a gene; V was cut back by 4 bases and J by 1 base. CDR1 SGHRS and CDR2 YFSETQ come from the germline V gene. This CDR3 reads CASSRGLAVYSYEQYF. The CDR3 DNA reads as TGCGCCAGCAGCCGGGGACTAGCCGTTTATTCCTACGAGCAGTACTTC.

The chain combines TRBV6-2 or TRBV6-3 with TRBJ2-1; 10 nucleotides line up with TRBD2. Germline assignment: CDR1 MNHEY and CDR2 SVGEGT. This CDR3 spans 14 amino acids. The J segment lost 6 bases and the V segment lost 5 bases, leaving 4 bases of the junction unmatched. DNA for the CDR3: TGTGCCAGCAGTACTCGGACTAGCGGCAATGAGCAGTTCTTC. Its translation: CASSTRTSGNEQFF.

V usage is TRBV29-1 and J usage is TRBJ2-5; TRBD1 agrees at 7 bases. This CDR3 spans 14 amino acids. Germline-derived CDR1 and CDR2 are SQVTM and ANQGSEA. J gave up 5 bases and V 3 bases, and 9 bases lay outside the gene matches. The CDR3 protein is CSVDGTVGVETQYF. The DNA for the CDR3 is TGCAGCGTTGACGGGACAGTTGGGGTGGAGACCCAGTACTTC. Full variable domain (remainder filled in from reference TRBV29-1 and TRBJ2-5): SAVISQKPSRDICQRGTSLTIQCQVDSQVTMMFWYRQQPGQSLTLIATANQGSEATYESGFVIDKFPISRPNLTFSTLTVSNMSPEDSSIYLCSVDGTVGVETQYFGPGTRLLVL.

This chain joins TRBV6-5 and TRBJ2-1; 8 nucleotides line up with TRBD1. CDR1 is MNHEY, CDR2 SVGAGI, per germline. The CDR3 sequence is 13 residues long. V lost 4 bases, J lost 8 bases, and 4 bases stayed unmatched. The CDR3 is CASSSRQGHEQFF. The CDR3 DNA reads as TGTGCCAGCAGTTCCCGACAGGGGCATGAGCAGTTCTTC.

The chain carries TRBV19 and TRBJ1-6; D gene ambiguous. V was cut by 2 bases and J by 8 bases, with 7 bases left in between. The CDR3 contains 13 residues. Germline CDR1 is LNHDA and CDR2 is SQIVND (reference sequence). The CDR3 nucleotides are TGTGCCAGTAGTATAAATTTCTATTCACCCCTCCACTTT. Amino acid sequence: CASSINFYSPLHF.

The chain has TRBV28 and TRBJ1-5, with a possible D match to TRBD1 (5 bases). V lost 6 bases and J 4 bases, leaving 16 bases between the germline ends. The CDR3 spans 15 residues. Germline V lookup: CDR1 MDHEN, CDR2 SYDVKM. The CDR3 nucleotides are TGTGCCAGCAGACAGGTGACCTCAGGGAATCAGCCCCAGCATTTT. This sequence encodes CASRQVTSGNQPQHF.

The count of this clone is one. The CDR3 DNA is TGTGCCAGCGCCCGTGGAGGGGACACCGGGGAGCTGTTTTTT. Amino acid sequence: CASARGGDTGELFF. J is TRBJ2-2 and V is TRBV28; possibly TRBD2 for D (6 bases). The CDR3 loop spans 14 amino acids. CDR1 is MDHEN, CDR2 SYDVKM, per germline. Trimming took 8 bases from V and 3 from J, leaving 13 bases between them. The full variable domain, with the rest looked up from reference TRBV28 and TRBJ2-2, is DVKVTQSSRYLVKRTGEKVFLECVQDMDHENMFWYRQDPGLGLRLIYFSYDVKMKEKGDIPEGYSVSREKKERFSLILESASTNQTSMYLCASARGGDTGELFFGEGSRLTVL.

This chain uses TRBV2 with TRBJ1-2; no definite D call. The CDR3 contains 15 residues. Per the germline V gene, CDR1 is SNHLY and CDR2 is FYNNEI. V gave up 3 bases and J gave up 0 bases, with 11 bases separating them. CDR3 nucleotides: TGTGCCAGCAGTGAGGGAGGGCTCGCTAACTATGGCTACACCTTC. Translation: CASSEGGLANYGYTF.

In its sample, this clone was seen once. The rearrangement links TRBV4-2 to TRBJ2-3; no clear D. Trimming took 0 bases from V and 1 from J, leaving 8 bases between them. This CDR3 has 15 residues. Germline assignment: CDR1 LGHNA and CDR2 YNFKEQ. CDR3 sequence: CASSQDRQGTDTQYF. The CDR3 coding sequence is TGTGCCAGCAGCCAAGATAGACAAGGCACAGATACGCAGTATTTT.

The chain employs TRBV4-1 and TRBJ2-5, with 11 bases lining up with TRBD2. With V trimmed by 1 base and J by 4 bases, 2 bases remained unmatched. The length of the CDR3 is 15 residues. CDR1 and CDR2 (germline): MGHRA, YSYEKL. Written as DNA, the CDR3 is TGCGCCAGCAGCCAAGGAGGGACTAGCGGAGAGACCCAGTACTTC. Translated: CASSQGGTSGETQYF.

The J gene is TRBJ2-5, the V gene TRBV5-4, with D possibly TRBD1 on 6 matching bases. V shed 2 bases and J shed 3 bases, with 8 bases lying between them. The CDR3 loop spans 13 amino acids. Germline lookup yields CDR1 SGHNT and CDR2 YYREEE (reference sequence). CDR3 nucleotides: TGTGCCAGCAGCTTCGGACAGAAAGAGACCCAGTACTTC. Its protein is CASSFGQKETQYF.

The rearrangement uses TRBV19 and TRBJ2-7; TRBD1 agrees at 7 bases. After removal of 5 bases from V and 0 bases from J, the junction contained 4 bases not matched to a gene. From germline, CDR1 is LNHDA and CDR2 SQIVND (reference sequence). The CDR3 spans 14 residues. The CDR3: CASSQTGSSYEQYF. The DNA for the CDR3 is TGTGCCAGTAGTCAGACAGGGAGCTCCTACGAGCAGTACTTC.

The rearrangement uses TRBV7-8 and TRBJ1-5, with unresolved D. The V and J ends lost 1 base and 0 bases respectively, with 16 bases between them. CDR3 length: 18 residues. Germline-derived CDR1 and CDR2 are SGHVS and FQNEAQ. This CDR3 reads CASSLGMDGSYSNQPQHF. CDR3 sequence (DNA): TGTGCCAGCAGCTTAGGAATGGACGGGAGTTATAGCAATCAGCCCCAGCATTTT. The complete variable domain, with remaining parts taken from reference TRBV7-8 and TRBJ1-5, reads GAGVSQSPRYKVAKRGQDVALRCDPISGHVSLFWYQQALGQGPEFLTYFQNEAQLDKSGLPSDRFFAERPEGSVSTLKIQRTQQEDSAVYLCASSLGMDGSYSNQPQHFGDGTRLSIL.

This chain uses TRBV18 with TRBJ1-3, with D possibly being TRBD1 (5 bases). CDR3 length: 16 amino acids. Germline V gene lookup returns CDR1 KGHSH and CDR2 LQKENI. Trimming pared 2 bases from V and 5 bases from J, leaving 16 bases between. The CDR3 sequence is CASSPDSGESRNTIYF. As DNA, the CDR3 is TGTGCCAGCTCACCAGACAGTGGGGAATCCAGAAACACCATATATTTT. Using reference TRBV18 and TRBJ1-3 for the parts outside the CDR3, the full variable domain is NAGVMQNPRHLVRRRGQEARLRCSPMKGHSHVYWYRQLPEEGLKFMVYLQKENIIDESGMPKERFSAEFPKEGPSILRIQQVVRGDSAAYFCASSPDSGESRNTIYFGEGSWLTVV.

V usage is TRBV3-1 (or the pseudogene TRBV3-2) and J usage is TRBJ2-5, with D hard to call. Trimming took off 5 bases at V and 2 bases at J, with 15 bases between the two ends. The germline gives CDR1 LGHDT, CDR2 YNNKEL (reference sequence). The CDR3 contains 15 residues. CDR3 sequence reads: CASSTVGDPQETQYF. The CDR3, as DNA: TGTGCCAGCAGCACGGTGGGCGACCCTCAAGAGACCCAGTACTTC.

The chain employs TRBV24-1 and TRBJ2-2; D unclear. Trimming removed 6 bases from V and 1 base from J, with 8 bases in between. The CDR3 runs to 14 residues. Looked up from germline, CDR1 is KGHDR and CDR2 is SFDVKD. As DNA, the CDR3 is TGTGCCACCAGTCCGTCAGAGAACACCGGGGAGCTGTTTTTT. Translated, it gives CATSPSENTGELFF.

There are a few counts of this clone. The V gene is TRBV7-9, the J gene TRBJ1-2; a weak D match, TRBD1 (6 bases). V lost 1 base and J lost 2, with 8 bases in between. The CDR3 length is 14 residues. CDR1 is SEHNR, CDR2 FQNEAQ, per germline (reference sequence). The CDR3 coding sequence is TGTGCCAGCAGCTTAGGTACAGGGAACTATGGCTACACCTTC. Amino acid sequence: CASSLGTGNYGYTF.

A single count supports this clone. The V call is TRBV27, the J call TRBJ2-3, with TRBD2 matching 8 bases. Germline loops: CDR1 MNHEY, CDR2 SMNVEV (reference sequence). With 3 bases clipped from V and 2 bases from J, the junction kept 4 bases outside the gene matches. This CDR3 spans 15 amino acids. CDR3 in DNA: TGTGCCAGCAGTTTCGGCGGGGGGATCACAGATACGCAGTATTTT. Its protein is CASSFGGGITDTQYF.

The gene calls are TRBV28 and TRBJ2-7, with a tentative D call TRBD2 (6 bases). The CDR3 is 16 residues long. The germline CDR1 and CDR2 sequences are MDHEN and SYDVKM. V lost 4 bases to trimming and J lost 2 bases, with 18 bases between them. The CDR3 is CASSSPERRGTYEQYF. The CDR3 DNA reads as TGTGCCAGCAGTTCCCCTGAACGGCGGGGTACCTACGAGCAGTACTTC.

This clone has a handful of counts. The chain has TRBV29-1 and TRBJ2-7; D possibly corresponds to TRBD1 (6 bases). Germline V gene data show CDR1 as SQVTM and CDR2 as ANQGSEA. Trimming cost V 0 bases and J 4 bases, with 7 bases left between them. The CDR3 is made up of 12 amino acids. The CDR3 sequence: CSVEDRGYEQYF. The CDR3 coding sequence is TGCAGCGTTGAAGACAGGGGTTACGAGCAGTACTTC.

This clone was counted a few times. The chain combines TRBV5-4 with TRBJ2-3; 11 nucleotides agree with TRBD2. The V segment lost 7 bases and the J segment 1 base; nucleotides outside the gene matches: 2. CDR3 length: 14 amino acids. The germline CDR1 and CDR2 sequences are SGHNT and YYREEE (reference sequence). CDR3 in amino acids: CASGTSGGTDTQYF. CDR3 bases: TGTGCCAGCGGGACTAGCGGTGGCACAGATACGCAGTATTTT.

The gene calls are TRBV7-3 and TRBJ2-1, with 12 bases identical to TRBD2. V was clipped by 6 bases and J by 10 bases; unmatched bases: 4. Germline CDR1 is SGHTA and CDR2 is FQGTGA. The CDR3 loop spans 13 amino acids. CDR3 amino acids: CASSLAGGPEQFF. The CDR3 DNA follows: TGTGCCAGCAGTCTAGCGGGAGGGCCGGAGCAGTTCTTC.

The V call is TRBV18, the J call TRBJ2-5; a weak D match, TRBD2 (6 bases). Germline CDR1 is KGHSH and CDR2 is LQKENI. The CDR3 is 16 residues long. The germline V and J ends were trimmed by 4 bases and 5 bases, with 20 bases remaining between them. The CDR3 coding sequence is TGTGCCAGCTCACTAAGTAGCGAGATCGGAGGGGAGACCCAGTACTTC. Protein product: CASSLSSEIGGETQYF.

The chain combines TRBV9 with TRBJ2-5, with D possibly matching TRBD2 (6 bases). V was trimmed by 3 bases and J by 4 bases, leaving 16 bases between them. The CDR3 contains 15 residues. Germline assignment: CDR1 SGDLS and CDR2 YYNGEE. Here the CDR3 DNA reads TGTGCCAGCAGCGAGCCCTTGGAGGGGTCAGAGACCCAGTACTTC. Translating gives CASSEPLEGSETQYF.